Listed here are 10 T cell receptor beta chains from one sample, sequenced in a study of identical twins. MiXCR, applied by TCRdb to the 5' RACE reads, yields one record per CDR3 protein. The sample records 1.5 million to 2 million distinct CDR3 sequences, about 30% being singletons. Sequencing input: cord blood. These receptors all come from a newborn girl in good health.

To note about this clonotype: An end of the junction differs from the germline gene, which may be a read error. This chain uses TRBV7-2 with TRBJ1-2; perhaps TRBD1 as D (5 bases). Per the germline V gene, CDR1 is SGHTA and CDR2 is FQGNSA. This CDR3 is built from 14 residues. The CDR3 here is CACSWGGGEISYTF. The CDR3, as DNA: TGTGCCTGCAGCTGGGGGGGGGGAGAGATTAGCTACACCTTC.

This clonotype was picked up a small number of times. The gene calls are TRBV7-9 and TRBJ2-5; 10 nucleotides agree with TRBD2. Germline CDR1 SEHNR, CDR2 FQNEAQ (reference sequence). V trimming: 6 bases; J trimming: 8 bases; junction bases outside the gene matches: 9. This CDR3 is 14 amino acids long. CDR3 region: CASRSNSGRSTQYF. The CDR3 region has the DNA TGTGCCAGCAGATCAAATAGCGGGAGGTCAACCCAGTACTTC. The whole variable domain, filled in from reference TRBV7-9 and TRBJ2-5, reads DTGVSQNPRHKITKRGQNVTFRCDPISEHNRLYWYRQTLGQGPEFLTYFQNEAQLEKSRLLSDRFSAERPKGSFSTLEIQRTEQGDSAMYLCASRSNSGRSTQYFGPGTRLLVL.

There are a few counts of this clonotype. This chain links TRBV3-1 with TRBJ1-5; D is uncertain. The CDR3 runs to 16 residues. Trimming removed 4 bases from V and 4 bases from J, with 17 bases in between. In germline, CDR1 is LGHDT, CDR2 YNNKEL (reference sequence). The CDR3 sequence is CASSPRGMAFNQPQHF. As DNA, the CDR3 is TGTGCCAGCAGCCCCCGGGGAATGGCTTTTAATCAGCCCCAGCATTTT.

This chain joins TRBV7-8 and TRBJ2-3, with 12 bases aligning to TRBD1. The CDR3 totals 18 residues. Trimming took 5 bases from V and 0 from J; bases not matched to a gene: 9. Looked up from germline, CDR1 is SGHVS and CDR2 is FQNEAQ. As DNA, the CDR3 is TGTGCCAGCAGCCTCCGGGACAGGGGGCCAGCTAGCACAGATACGCAGTATTTT. Its protein is CASSLRDRGPASTDTQYF. The entire variable domain, with the rest obtained from reference TRBV7-8 and TRBJ2-3, is as follows: GAGVSQSPRYKVAKRGQDVALRCDPISGHVSLFWYQQALGQGPEFLTYFQNEAQLDKSGLPSDRFFAERPEGSVSTLKIQRTQQEDSAVYLCASSLRDRGPASTDTQYFGPGTRLTVL.

The genes are TRBV12-3 or TRBV12-4 and TRBJ1-4; no reliable D call. Trimming cost V 6 bases and J 4 bases, with 9 bases left between them. The CDR3 is 13 amino acids. DNA for the CDR3: TGTGCCAGCAGCCTAAGGTATAATGAAAAACTGTTTTTT. Residues: CASSLRYNEKLFF.

V usage is TRBV27 and J usage is TRBJ2-3; 7 nucleotides line up with TRBD2. Looked up from germline, CDR1 is MNHEY and CDR2 is SMNVEV (reference sequence). The CDR3 runs 17 residues. V lost 1 base to trimming and J lost 0 bases; unmatched junction nucleotides: 7. The CDR3 nucleotides read TGTGCCAGCAGTTTATTTTTTCTAGCGGCTAGCACAGATACGCAGTATTTT. Translating it yields CASSLFFLAASTDTQYF.

This chain joins TRBV27 and TRBJ2-4, with D possibly being TRBD1 (6 bases). V lost 0 bases and J lost 0, with 12 bases in between. The germline CDR1 and CDR2 sequences are MNHEY and SMNVEV (reference sequence). This CDR3 is 17 amino acids long. The CDR3 protein is CASSLSRTVLAKNIQYF. The CDR3, as DNA: TGTGCCAGCAGTTTATCGAGGACAGTTCTAGCCAAAAACATTCAGTACTTC.

This clonotype came up many times. The chain recombines TRBV24-1 with TRBJ2-1; no definite D call. V was pared by 3 bases and J by 2 bases, with 13 bases between. The CDR3 is 16 amino acids. Germline CDR1 KGHDR, CDR2 SFDVKD. CDR3 sequence (DNA): TGTGCCACCAGTGATAGACCTAAGGACGCCTACAATGAGCAGTTCTTC. It translates to CATSDRPKDAYNEQFF.

Concerning this clonotype itself: This may stem from a read error, because a much larger clone lies one nucleotide away. The chain couples TRBV29-1 to TRBJ2-1; 8 nucleotides align to TRBD2. The CDR3 is made up of 13 amino acids. Germline-derived CDR1 and CDR2 are SQVTM and ANQGSEA. The CDR3, as DNA: TGCAGCGCAAGACTAGCGCCCTACAATGAGCGGTTCTTC. Translated, it gives CSARLAPYNERFF.

The chain combines TRBV20-1 with TRBJ1-2, with D tentatively TRBD1 (5 bases). The V end lost 3 bases, the J end lost 4 bases, and 12 bases lay between the germline ends. The CDR3 spans 13 residues. Germline lookup yields CDR1 DFQATT and CDR2 SNEGSKA (reference sequence). CDR3 loop: CSASRGESYGYTF. As DNA, the CDR3 is TGCAGTGCTAGTCGAGGGGAAAGCTATGGCTACACCTTC.